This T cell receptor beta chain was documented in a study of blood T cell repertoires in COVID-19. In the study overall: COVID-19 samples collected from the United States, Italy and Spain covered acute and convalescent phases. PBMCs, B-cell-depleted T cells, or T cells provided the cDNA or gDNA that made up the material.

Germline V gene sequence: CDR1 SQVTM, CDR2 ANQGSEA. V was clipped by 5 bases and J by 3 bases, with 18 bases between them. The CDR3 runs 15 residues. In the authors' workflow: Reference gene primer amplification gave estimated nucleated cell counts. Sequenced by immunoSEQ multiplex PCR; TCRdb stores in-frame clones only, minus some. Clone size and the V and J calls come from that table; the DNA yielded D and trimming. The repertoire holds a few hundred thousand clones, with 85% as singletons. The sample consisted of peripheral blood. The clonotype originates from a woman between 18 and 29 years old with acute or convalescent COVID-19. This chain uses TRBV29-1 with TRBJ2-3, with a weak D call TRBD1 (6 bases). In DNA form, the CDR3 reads TGCAGCGTTCAAGGTCGTCCAGGGGAGACAGATACGCAGTATTTT. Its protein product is CSVQGRPGETDTQYF.